These T cell receptor beta chains were read from a single sample in a study of T cell responses to AZD1222 COVID-19 vaccine. Repertoires were generated with immunoSEQ multiplex PCR, while TCRdb's copy carries only in-frame clones and drops some. Found here are 150,000 to 200,000 clones, approximately 91% of them singletons; the top ten hold over 4.5%. The material sequenced was peripheral blood, taken on day 0 of AZD1222 vaccination. All receptors come from an adult in good health. CDR3s include the opening cysteine and the closing phenylalanine or tryptophan. Each record gives: CDR3 length, V gene, J gene, D gene, clone size, CDR3 DNA, CDR3 protein. The D gene is left open where the match is weak. The listing skips clone size in some rows; elsewhere it reads once, few, many or a size class.

>15|TRBV4-1|TRBJ2-2|.|.
TGCGCCAGCAGCCGCGGGTCTGATAACACCGGGGAGCTGTTTTTT
CASSRGSDNTGELFF
>16|TRBV28|TRBJ1-3|.|once
TGTGCCAGCACCCCACTCGGTGGGGTTTCTGGAAACACCATATATTTT
CASTPLGGVSGNTIYF
>18|TRBV3-1/TRBV3-2|TRBJ2-5|.|.
TGTGCCAGCAGCCAAGAACCCCCTGGGCTGGGGGGTGGTGAGACCCAGTACTTC
CASSQEPPGLGGGETQYF
>14|TRBV2|TRBJ1-3|.|.
TGTGCCAGCAAGGCGGGGAACTCTGGAAACACCATATATTTT
CASKAGNSGNTIYF
>13|TRBV7-3|TRBJ2-3|.|once
TGTGCCAGCGCGGCACATAGCACAGATACGCAGTATTTT
CASAAHSTDTQYF
>15|TRBV6-4|TRBJ2-1|.|.
TGTGCCAGCAGCGCGGGCGCGGGGAATAGCGATGAGCAGTTCTTC
CASSAGAGNSDEQFF
>16|TRBV11-2|TRBJ2-7|.|.
TGTGCCAGCAGCTTCCAGATTGGACAGATCTCCTACGAGCAGTACTTC
CASSFQIGQISYEQYF
>16|TRBV6-1|TRBJ1-2|.|.
TGTGCCAGCAGTGAAACCCCGACAGCACTTAACTATGGCTACACCTTC
CASSETPTALNYGYTF
>14|TRBV11-2|TRBJ1-2|.|.
TGTGCCAGCAGCCCCCAACAGGGTTCCTATGGCTACACCTTC
CASSPQQGSYGYTF
>15|TRBV2|TRBJ1-6|.|few
TGTGCCAGCAGTGTAGGGAGCTCCTATAATTCACCCCTCCACTTT
CASSVGSSYNSPLHF
>15|TRBV6-1|TRBJ2-7|.|.
TGTGCCAGCAGTGATAGACCGGGACGGAACTACGAGCAGTACTTC
CASSDRPGRNYEQYF
>14|TRBV2|TRBJ1-2|.|.
TGTGCCAGCAGGGAACTGGGATGGGTTTCTGGCTACACCTTC
CASRELGWVSGYTF
>16|TRBV15|TRBJ2-5|.|once
TGTGCCACCAGCAAAACAAGGGGCATAGGGTCAGAGACCCAGTACTTC
CATSKTRGIGSETQYF
>14|TRBV28|TRBJ2-7|TRBD1|.
TGTGCCAGCAGTTTGGGACAGGGGATCCACGAGCAGTACTTC
CASSLGQGIHEQYF
>15|TRBV2|TRBJ2-2|.|.
TGTGCCAGCAGTGATACCAGGGTGAACACCGGGGAGCTGTTTTTT
CASSDTRVNTGELFF
>17|TRBV28|TRBJ1-2|TRBD1|once
TGTGCCAGCAGTGGCGGAAGAATAGCACAGGGGCGAGGCGGCTACACCTTC
CASSGGRIAQGRGGYTF
>14|TRBV28|TRBJ1-2|.|.
TGTGCCAGCAGTTTAAGACAGTATTCGCACGGCTACACCTTC
CASSLRQYSHGYTF
>15|TRBV4-2|TRBJ1-5|TRBD1|.
TGTGCCAGCAGCCAACCGGGACAGGGAGTGCAGCCCCAGCATTTT
CASSQPGQGVQPQHF
>15|TRBV28|TRBJ1-6|.|many
TGTGCCAGCACCCCCCAGCAGGGTTCGGATTCACCCCTCCACTTT
CASTPQQGSDSPLHF